This entry lists 26 T cell receptor beta chains sequenced from one sample in a study of blood T cell repertoires in COVID-19. Profiled with immunoSEQ multiplex PCR; TCRdb holds only in-frame clones, not every one. The sample carries 270,000 or so clones, 81% recorded once. Sequenced material: peripheral blood. Receptors originate from a woman aged 60-70 years with active or convalescent COVID-19.

The CDR3 DNA follows: TGTGCCAGCAGTTACAGGGGGATCAATCAGCCCCAGCATTTT. Protein sequence: CASSYRGINQPQHF. This chain uses TRBV6-6 with TRBJ1-5, with a weak D call TRBD1 (6 bases). Per the germline V gene, CDR1 is MNHNY and CDR2 is SVGAGI (reference sequence). V lost 2 bases and J 3 bases, leaving 8 bases between the germline ends. This CDR3 is 14 amino acids long.

The chain's CDR3 is CASSTRRGRGEQYF. As DNA, the CDR3 is TGTGCCAGCAGCACGAGAAGGGGGCGAGGGGAGCAGTACTTC. J is TRBJ2-7 and V is TRBV5-8; 7 bases fit TRBD1. V was clipped by 4 bases and J by 7 bases; unmatched bases: 11. Germline V gives CDR1 SGHTS, CDR2 YDEGEE. The length of the CDR3 is 14 residues.

V gene TRBV19 combines with J gene TRBJ1-1; 12 bases are a match to TRBD1. The CDR3 length is 21 residues. The trim removed 8 bases at V and 0 bases at J, leaving 22 bases unmatched. Germline assignment: CDR1 LNHDA and CDR2 SQIVND (reference sequence). The CDR3 spells CASHRDRGHPKTEIMNTEAFF. CDR3 nucleotides: TGTGCCAGTCATAGGGACAGGGGGCATCCAAAAACGGAAATCATGAACACTGAAGCTTTCTTT.

V usage is TRBV4-2 and J usage is TRBJ2-1; 8 positions match TRBD1. The V segment lost 0 bases and the J segment 6 bases; nucleotides outside the gene matches: 7. Germline CDR1 LGHNA, CDR2 YNFKEQ. There are 16 residues in the CDR3. CDR3 sequence: CASSQDDRGGGNEQFF. In nucleotides, the CDR3 is TGTGCCAGCAGCCAAGACGACAGGGGTGGGGGCAATGAGCAGTTCTTC.

The gene calls are TRBV19 and TRBJ1-1, with TRBD1 matching 8 bases. Germline V gene sequence: CDR1 LNHDA, CDR2 SQIVND (reference sequence). V shed 6 bases and J 1 base; nucleotides not matched to a gene: 7. This CDR3 comprises 15 residues. The CDR3 spells CASRPATGGNTEAFF. The CDR3 DNA follows: TGTGCCAGTAGACCCGCCACAGGGGGGAACACTGAAGCTTTCTTT.

The rearrangement links TRBV7-3 to TRBJ2-4; the D is unclear. CDR1 and CDR2 from the germline V gene are SGHTA and FQGTGA. The V end was cut by 1 base, the J end by 5 bases, with 12 bases between. The CDR3 contains 15 residues. CDR3 DNA sequence: TGTGCCAGCAGCTTAAGTGGCGGTGCACAAAACATTCAGTACTTC. Translation: CASSLSGGAQNIQYF.

The CDR3 is CASSLTSSQDYGYTF. As DNA, the CDR3 is TGCGCCAGCAGCTTGACGTCCTCACAGGACTATGGCTACACCTTC. This chain links TRBV5-1 with TRBJ1-2, with D possibly being TRBD1 (5 bases). The CDR3 sequence is 15 residues long. V was shortened by 1 base and J by 3 bases, with 13 bases between the two germline ends. Germline V CDR1 and CDR2: SGHRS, YFSETQ.

In its sample, this clone was seen many times. CDR3 amino acids: CATLGQKLVNYGYTF. CDR3 nucleotide sequence: TGTGCCACGCTGGGACAGAAATTGGTTAACTATGGCTACACCTTC. The rearrangement uses TRBV19 and TRBJ1-2, with 7 bases that match TRBD1. This CDR3 has 15 residues. Per the germline V gene, CDR1 is LNHDA and CDR2 is SQIVND (reference sequence). The J segment lost 1 base and the V segment lost 10 bases, leaving 12 bases of the junction unmatched.

This clone came up once. This sequence joins TRBV9 and TRBJ2-7, with 7 bases matching TRBD1. After removal of 0 bases from V and 2 bases from J, the junction contained 5 bases not matched to a gene. The CDR3 spans 15 residues. The germline V gene encodes CDR1 SGDLS and CDR2 YYNGEE. The CDR3 DNA follows: TGTGCCAGCAGCGTAGGAGAGGGGGCGGCCTACGAGCAGTACTTC. Protein: CASSVGEGAAYEQYF.

This chain links TRBV7-2 with TRBJ1-2, with 7 bases that match TRBD1. Germline loops: CDR1 SGHTA, CDR2 FQGNSA. The CDR3 spans 14 residues. Unmatched junction bases numbered 10, after V lost 2 bases and J lost 10 bases. The CDR3 reads CASSLLGRGTDYTF. In nucleotides, the CDR3 is TGTGCCAGCAGCTTACTGGGCAGGGGGACGGACTACACCTTC.

The chain recombines TRBV5-6 with TRBJ2-7, with D maybe TRBD1 (6 bases). Germline CDR1 SGHDT, CDR2 YYEEEE. V was trimmed by 0 bases and J by 1 base, leaving 17 bases between them. The CDR3 extends over 17 amino acids. The CDR3 region has the DNA TGTGCCAGCAGCTTGGGGGGCAGGGGCTTTGTTTCCTACGAGCAGTACTTC. Amino acid sequence: CASSLGGRGFVSYEQYF. Combining the CDR3 with reference TRBV5-6 and TRBJ2-7 gives the whole variable domain DAGVTQSPTHLIKTRGQQVTLRCSPKSGHDTVSWYQQALGQGPQFIFQYYEEEERQRGNFPDRFSGHQFPNYSSELNVNALLLGDSALYLCASSLGGRGFVSYEQYFGPGTRLTVT.

The CDR3 reads CASGLGQGARNEQFF. CDR3 nucleotide sequence: TGTGCTAGTGGTTTGGGACAGGGGGCGAGAAATGAGCAGTTCTTC. J is TRBJ2-1 and V is TRBV12-5, with 10 bases lining up with TRBD1. CDR1 is LGHNT, CDR2 FRNRAP, per germline. J was trimmed by 7 bases and V by 1 base; bases with no gene match: 4. This CDR3 has 15 amino acids.

V usage is TRBV6-6 and J usage is TRBJ1-5, with 12 bases fitting TRBD1. Germline V gives CDR1 MNHNY, CDR2 SVGAGI (reference sequence). The CDR3 totals 15 residues. Losses at the gene ends were 6 bases for V and 7 bases for J; bases not matched to a gene: 7. CDR3 sequence (DNA): TGTGCCAGCAGCTGGGGACAGGGGGCGATGCAGCCCCAGCATTTT. The encoded protein is CASSWGQGAMQPQHF.

J is TRBJ2-3 and V is TRBV7-3; 8 bases align to TRBD2. The germline V gene has CDR1 SGHTA and CDR2 FQGTGA. V gave up 5 bases and J gave up 2 bases; unmatched junction bases: 9. The CDR3 is 16 amino acids. CDR3 in DNA: TGTGCCAGCAGCCCAACCGGGGGGGCCCTCACAGATACGCAGTATTTT. It codes for CASSPTGGALTDTQYF.

This rearrangement joins TRBV24-1 to TRBJ1-5; D is perhaps TRBD1 (5 bases). There are 16 residues in the CDR3. V was clipped by 1 base and J by 0 bases, with 9 bases between them. CDR1 is KGHDR and CDR2 is SFDVKD in the germline V gene. The CDR3 DNA reads TGTGCCACCAGTGATTTCTGGGGGGTTAGCAATCAGCCCCAGCATTTT. Its protein is CATSDFWGVSNQPQHF.

V usage is TRBV5-5 and J usage is TRBJ2-1, with 9 bases matching TRBD1. The CDR3 is made up of 15 amino acids. V shed 5 bases, J shed 5 bases, and the junction held 8 bases outside the gene matches. From germline, CDR1 is SGHKS and CDR2 YYEKEE (reference sequence). The CDR3 region is CASRGGQGNHNEQFF. CDR3 sequence (DNA): TGTGCCAGCAGGGGGGGACAGGGTAATCACAATGAGCAGTTCTTC.

The genes are TRBV9 and TRBJ2-5, with 13 nucleotides matching TRBD2. CDR1 is SGDLS and CDR2 is YYNGEE in the germline V gene. The CDR3 extends over 18 amino acids. V was clipped by 4 bases and J by 2 bases; unmatched bases: 11. The CDR3 nucleotides read TGTGCCAGCAGCACAGGACTAGCGGGGGCCCCCCAACAAGAGACCCAGTACTTC. Translation: CASSTGLAGAPQQETQYF.

CDR3 in amino acids: CASGLAGVSYEQYF. DNA of the CDR3: TGTGCCAGCGGACTAGCGGGGGTCTCCTACGAGCAGTACTTC. This chain joins TRBV7-9 and TRBJ2-7, with 13 bases lining up with TRBD2. The CDR3 loop spans 14 amino acids. Germline lookup yields CDR1 SEHNR and CDR2 FQNEAQ (reference sequence). With V trimmed by 8 bases and J by 0 bases, 1 base remained unmatched.

The genes are TRBV9 and TRBJ2-7; 12 bases map to TRBD2. With 0 bases clipped from V and 1 base from J, the junction kept 5 bases outside the gene matches. The CDR3 runs 17 residues. The V gene's germline CDR1 is SGDLS and CDR2 YYNGEE. The DNA of the CDR3 is TGTGCCAGCAGCGTAGCTACGACTAGCGGGGGTTCCTACGAGCAGTACTTC. Translating it yields CASSVATTSGGSYEQYF.

The rearrangement joins TRBV12-2 to TRBJ1-1. TRBV12-2 is reported as a pseudogene. The CDR3 is made up of 11 amino acids. The DNA for the CDR3 is TGTGCAAGTTACCGAGCCTATGAAGCTTTCTTT. Protein: CASYRAYEAFF.

This chain joins TRBV5-5 and TRBJ2-5; 7 bases map to TRBD2. CDR1 is SGHKS, CDR2 YYEKEE, per germline (reference sequence). The V gene end was trimmed by 2 bases and the J gene end by 1 base; junction bases not matched to a gene: 2. The CDR3 sequence is 14 residues long. The CDR3 protein is CASSLGTTQETQYF. CDR3 DNA: TGTGCCAGCAGCTTAGGGACTACCCAAGAGACCCAGTACTTC.

The V call is TRBV12-3 or TRBV12-4, the J call TRBJ1-2, with 7 bases matching TRBD1. The trim removed 2 bases at V and 8 bases at J, leaving 2 bases unmatched. This CDR3 is 12 amino acids long. The CDR3 spells CASSLTGEGYTF. Written as DNA, the CDR3 is TGTGCCAGCAGTTTAACAGGGGAGGGCTACACCTTC.

The chain is built from TRBV7-2 and TRBJ2-1; weak D call: TRBD2 (5 bases). V lost 2 bases to trimming and J lost 2 bases, with 10 bases between them. The CDR3 has 15 amino acids. Germline loops: CDR1 SGHTA, CDR2 FQGNSA. CDR3 DNA sequence: TGTGCCAGCAGCTTATCAGAGGGCCCCTACAATGAGCAGTTCTTC. This translates into CASSLSEGPYNEQFF.

The rearrangement uses TRBV2 and TRBJ1-3; D is uncertain. V gave up 2 bases and J gave up 4 bases, with 9 bases separating them. The CDR3 extends over 14 amino acids. Germline CDR1 is SNHLY and CDR2 is FYNNEI. The CDR3 DNA is TGTGCCAGCAGTGAACATCTCGGGGGAAACACCATATATTTT. The encoded protein is CASSEHLGGNTIYF.

The chain recombines TRBV5-1 with TRBJ2-5; D possibly corresponds to TRBD2 (5 bases). Germline V gene sequence: CDR1 SGHRS, CDR2 YFSETQ. This CDR3 is built from 15 residues. The V and J ends lost 0 bases and 1 base respectively, with 10 bases between them. The CDR3 sequence is CASSLEVGSQETQYF. The CDR3 nucleotides are TGCGCCAGCAGCTTGGAAGTGGGGAGCCAAGAGACCCAGTACTTC.

This chain joins TRBV21-1 and TRBJ2-7; the D call of TRBD1 is as the table states it, not checked on the DNA. TRBV21-1 is a listed pseudogene. The CDR3 is made up of 16 amino acids. The CDR3 here is CASSKGQGVLSYEQYF. The CDR3 coding sequence is TGTGCCAGCAGCAAAGGGCAGGGGGTACTCTCCTACGAGCAGTACTTC.